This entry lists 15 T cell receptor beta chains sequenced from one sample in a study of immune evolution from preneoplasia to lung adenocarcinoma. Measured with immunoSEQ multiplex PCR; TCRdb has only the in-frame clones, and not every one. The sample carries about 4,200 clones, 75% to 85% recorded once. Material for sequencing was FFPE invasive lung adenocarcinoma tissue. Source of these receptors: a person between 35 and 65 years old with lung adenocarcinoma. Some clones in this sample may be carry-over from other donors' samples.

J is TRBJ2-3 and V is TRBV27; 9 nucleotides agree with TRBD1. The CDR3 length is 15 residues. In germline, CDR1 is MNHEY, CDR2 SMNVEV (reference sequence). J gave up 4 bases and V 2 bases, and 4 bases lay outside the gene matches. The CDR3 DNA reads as TGTGCCAGCAGTTTAGTGGGACAGGGTGCAGATACGCAGTATTTT. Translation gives CASSLVGQGADTQYF.

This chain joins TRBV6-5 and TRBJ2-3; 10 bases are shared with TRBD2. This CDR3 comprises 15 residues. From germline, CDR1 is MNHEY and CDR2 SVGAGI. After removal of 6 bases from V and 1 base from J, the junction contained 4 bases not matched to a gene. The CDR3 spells CASSRTSGRTDTQYF. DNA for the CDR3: TGTGCCAGCAGCCGGACTAGCGGCCGCACAGATACGCAGTATTTT.

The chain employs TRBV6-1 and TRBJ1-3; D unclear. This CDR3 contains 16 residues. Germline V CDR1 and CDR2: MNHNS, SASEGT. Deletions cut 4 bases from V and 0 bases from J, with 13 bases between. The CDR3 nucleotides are TGTGCCAGCAGTGTACCGGGGTCCCTCTCTGGAAACACCATATATTTT. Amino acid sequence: CASSVPGSLSGNTIYF.

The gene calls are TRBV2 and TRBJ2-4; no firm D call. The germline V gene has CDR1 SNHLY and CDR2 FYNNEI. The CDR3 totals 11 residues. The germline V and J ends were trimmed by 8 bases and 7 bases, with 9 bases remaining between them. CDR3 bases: TGTGCCAGCCAGGTACTGAACATTCAGTACTTC. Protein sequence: CASQVLNIQYF.

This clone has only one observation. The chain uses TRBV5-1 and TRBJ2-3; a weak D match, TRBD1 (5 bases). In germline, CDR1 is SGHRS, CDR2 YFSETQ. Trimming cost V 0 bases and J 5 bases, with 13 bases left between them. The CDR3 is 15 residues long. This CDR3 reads CASSLEGVPLDTQYF. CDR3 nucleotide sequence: TGCGCCAGCAGCTTGGAAGGGGTCCCCTTAGATACGCAGTATTTT.

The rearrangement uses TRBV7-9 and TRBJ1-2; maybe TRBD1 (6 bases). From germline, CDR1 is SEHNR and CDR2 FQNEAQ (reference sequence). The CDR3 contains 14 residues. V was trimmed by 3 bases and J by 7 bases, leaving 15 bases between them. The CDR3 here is CASSFGGGEGGYTF. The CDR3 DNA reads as TGTGCCAGCAGCTTCGGGGGGGGCGAAGGTGGCTACACCTTC.

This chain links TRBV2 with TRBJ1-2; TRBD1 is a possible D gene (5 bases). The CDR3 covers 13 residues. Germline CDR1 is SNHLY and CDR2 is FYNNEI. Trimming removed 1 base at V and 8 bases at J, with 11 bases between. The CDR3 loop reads CASSEEVRVGYTF. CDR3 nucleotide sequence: TGTGCCAGCAGTGAAGAGGTCAGGGTGGGCTACACCTTC.

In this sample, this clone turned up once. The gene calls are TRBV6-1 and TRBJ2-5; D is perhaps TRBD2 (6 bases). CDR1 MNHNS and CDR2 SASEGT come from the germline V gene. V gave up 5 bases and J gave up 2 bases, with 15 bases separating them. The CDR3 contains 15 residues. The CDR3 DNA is TGTGCCAGCAGTAACGCGGGGAAATTACAAGAGACCCAGTACTTC. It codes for CASSNAGKLQETQYF.

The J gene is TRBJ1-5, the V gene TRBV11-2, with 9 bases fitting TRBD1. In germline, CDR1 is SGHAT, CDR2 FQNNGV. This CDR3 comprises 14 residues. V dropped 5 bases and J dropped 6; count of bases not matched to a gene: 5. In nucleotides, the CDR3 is TGTGCCAGCAGCCCCGGGACAGGGAGTCAGCCCCAGCATTTT. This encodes CASSPGTGSQPQHF.

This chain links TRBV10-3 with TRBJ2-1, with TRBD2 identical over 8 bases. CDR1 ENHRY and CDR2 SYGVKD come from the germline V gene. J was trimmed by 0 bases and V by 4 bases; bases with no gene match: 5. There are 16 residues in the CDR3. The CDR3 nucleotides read TGTGCCATCAGTGTATTAGCGGGAAGCTCCTACAATGAGCAGTTCTTC. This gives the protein CAISVLAGSSYNEQFF.

The CDR3 bases are TGCGCCAGCGGATCCCAGCGGGAGGGCACCGAGCAGTACTTC. Translation gives CASGSQREGTEQYF. The chain links TRBV5-1 to TRBJ2-7; 10 nucleotides match TRBD2. The V and J ends lost 7 bases and 6 bases, in that order; junction bases with no gene match: 10. Germline CDR1 is SGHRS and CDR2 is YFSETQ. The CDR3 covers 14 residues. The full variable domain, in which reference TRBV5-1 and TRBJ2-7 provide the parts outside the CDR3, is KAGVTQTPRYLIKTRGQQVTLSCSPISGHRSVSWYQQTPGQGLQFLFEYFSETQRNKGNFPGRFSGRQFSNSRSEMNVSTLELGDSALYLCASGSQREGTEQYFGPGTRLTVT.

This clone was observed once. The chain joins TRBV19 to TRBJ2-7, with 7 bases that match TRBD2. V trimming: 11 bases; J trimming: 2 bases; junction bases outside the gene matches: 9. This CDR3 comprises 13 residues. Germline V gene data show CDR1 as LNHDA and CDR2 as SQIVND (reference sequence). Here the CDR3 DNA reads TGTGCCGCAGACCGGGACTATGCCTACGAGCAGTACTTC. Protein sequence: CAADRDYAYEQYF.

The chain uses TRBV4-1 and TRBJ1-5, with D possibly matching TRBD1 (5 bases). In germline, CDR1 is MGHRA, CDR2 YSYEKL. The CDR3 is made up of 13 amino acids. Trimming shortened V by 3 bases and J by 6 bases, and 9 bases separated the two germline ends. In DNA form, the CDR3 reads TGCGCCAGCAGCCAGGGGCTTGGTCAGCCCCAGCATTTT. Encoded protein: CASSQGLGQPQHF.

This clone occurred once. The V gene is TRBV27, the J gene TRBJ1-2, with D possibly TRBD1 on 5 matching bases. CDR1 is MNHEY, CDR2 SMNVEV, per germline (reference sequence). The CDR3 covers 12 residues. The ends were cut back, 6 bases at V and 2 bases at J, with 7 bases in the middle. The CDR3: CASRWGNYGYTF. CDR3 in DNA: TGTGCCAGCAGGTGGGGGAACTATGGCTACACCTTC.

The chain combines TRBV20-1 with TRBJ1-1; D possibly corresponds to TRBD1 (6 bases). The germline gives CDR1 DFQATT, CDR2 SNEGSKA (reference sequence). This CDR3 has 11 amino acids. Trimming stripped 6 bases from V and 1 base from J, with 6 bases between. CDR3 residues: CSARGNTEAFF. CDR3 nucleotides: TGCAGTGCCAGGGGGAACACTGAAGCTTTCTTT.